The T cell receptor (beta chain) under discussion was sequenced for a study of T cells in Graves' hyperthyroidism and ophthalmopathy. Whole-study findings and limits: Ophthalmopathy got predicted by the model a median approximately 6.3 months before its onset. Blood samples included most of the expanded thyroid clonotypes exceeding 0.001.

The CDR3 consists of 14 residues. The V and J ends lost 5 bases and 2 bases respectively, with 10 bases between them. Note on this clonotype: Antigen specificity is unknown.

The study based diagnoses on clinical symptoms, serum thyroxine and TRAb, thyroid ultrasound and orbital computed tomography. The CDR3 regions of TCR beta were amplified from RNA transcripts. The HTBI primer set served for first-round RT-PCR of the TCR CDR3. TCRdb reanalysed the multiplex PCR reads using MiXCR and keeps one entry per CDR3 protein. The table records fewer than 650,000 distinct CDR3 sequences, 14% of them present only once. This chain links TRBV12-3 or TRBV12-4 with TRBJ1-3; D perhaps matches TRBD1 (5 bases). The sequencing input was blood. The sequence came from a woman aged 40 to 50 with Graves' hyperthyroidism. In nucleotides, the CDR3 is TGTGCCAGCAGTGGGGGGGAGGCTGGAAACACCATATATTTT. Translation gives CASSGGEAGNTIYF.